Below, one TCR beta chain is given with its context. The antigen is unknown. The data derive from a study of shared clonotypes between healthy human individuals. Study-level results: Collection of samples was limited to blood; tissue repertoires likely differ. Clonotype sharing among donors likely depends on sequencing depth.

Cells designated naive CD8 were CD45RO-negative and were positively selected for CCR7, with terminally differentiated effector memory CD45RA+ cells excluded. Each subset's genomic DNA was split evenly across several immunoSEQ plates. Method: immunoSEQ multiplex PCR; TCRdb's copy keeps in-frame clones and lacks some. The sample contains over 2 million clones, about 95% of which appear only once. Germline V gene sequence: CDR1 LNHDA, CDR2 SQIVND (reference sequence). V lost 9 bases to trimming and J lost 4 bases; unmatched junction nucleotides: 10. CDR3 length: 14 amino acids. This TCR was recovered from a man between 18 and 35 years old in good health. The J gene is TRBJ2-5, the V gene TRBV19; 8 bases fit TRBD2. The sample was naive CD8+ T cells sorted from blood. As DNA, the CDR3 is TGTGCCAGCCAACCCGGGACTAGTGCAGAGACCCAGTACTTC. It codes for CASQPGTSAETQYF. Filled out from reference TRBV19 and TRBJ2-5, the complete variable domain reads DGGITQSPKYLFRKEGQNVTLSCEQNLNHDAMYWYRQDPGQGLRLIYYSQIVNDFQKGDIAEGYSVSREKKESFPLTVTSAQKNPTAFYLCASQPGTSAETQYFGPGTRLLVL.